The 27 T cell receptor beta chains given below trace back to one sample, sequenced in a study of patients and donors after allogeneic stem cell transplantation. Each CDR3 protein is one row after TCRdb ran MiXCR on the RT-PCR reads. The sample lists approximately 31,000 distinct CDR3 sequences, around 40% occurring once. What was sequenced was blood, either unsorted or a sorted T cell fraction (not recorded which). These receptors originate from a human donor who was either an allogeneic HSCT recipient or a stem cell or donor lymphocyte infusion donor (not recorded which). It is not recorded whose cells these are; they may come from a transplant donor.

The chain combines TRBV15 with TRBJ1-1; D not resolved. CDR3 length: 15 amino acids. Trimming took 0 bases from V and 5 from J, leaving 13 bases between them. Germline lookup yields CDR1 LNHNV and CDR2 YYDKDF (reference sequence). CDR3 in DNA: TGTGCCACCAGCAGAGATCAAAGGAGGGTAACTGAAGCTTTCTTT. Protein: CATSRDQRRVTEAFF.

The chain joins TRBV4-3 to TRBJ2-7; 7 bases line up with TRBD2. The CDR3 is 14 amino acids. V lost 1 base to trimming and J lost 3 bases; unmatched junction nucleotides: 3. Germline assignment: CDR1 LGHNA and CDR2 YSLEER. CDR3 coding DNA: TGCGCCAGCAGCCAAGGGGCGGGGGACTACGAGCAGTACTTC. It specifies CASSQGAGDYEQYF.

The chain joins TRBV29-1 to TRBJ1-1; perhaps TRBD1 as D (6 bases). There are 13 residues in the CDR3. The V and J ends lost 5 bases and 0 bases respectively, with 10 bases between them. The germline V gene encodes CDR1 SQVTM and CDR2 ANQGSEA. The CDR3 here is CSVTGRLNTEAFF. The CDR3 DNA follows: TGCAGCGTTACAGGGCGTTTGAACACTGAAGCTTTCTTT.

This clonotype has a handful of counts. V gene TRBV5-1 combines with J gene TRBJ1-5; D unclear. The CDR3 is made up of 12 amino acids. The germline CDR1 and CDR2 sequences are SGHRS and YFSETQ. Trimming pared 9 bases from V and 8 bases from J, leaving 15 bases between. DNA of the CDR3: TGCGCCAACGGAGCAAGAGGAGAGCCCCAGCATTTT. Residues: CANGARGEPQHF.

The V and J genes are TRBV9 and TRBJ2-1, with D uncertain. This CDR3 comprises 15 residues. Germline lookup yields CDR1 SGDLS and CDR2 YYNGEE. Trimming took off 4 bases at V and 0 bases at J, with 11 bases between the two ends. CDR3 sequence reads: CASSLDLSSYNEQFF. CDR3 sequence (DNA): TGTGCCAGCAGCCTTGACCTTAGCTCCTACAATGAGCAGTTCTTC. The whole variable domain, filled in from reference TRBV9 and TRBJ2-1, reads DSGVTQTPKHLITATGQRVTLRCSPRSGDLSVYWYQQSLDQGLQFLIQYYNGEERAKGNILERFSAQQFPDLHSELNLSSLELGDSALYFCASSLDLSSYNEQFFGPGTRLTVL.

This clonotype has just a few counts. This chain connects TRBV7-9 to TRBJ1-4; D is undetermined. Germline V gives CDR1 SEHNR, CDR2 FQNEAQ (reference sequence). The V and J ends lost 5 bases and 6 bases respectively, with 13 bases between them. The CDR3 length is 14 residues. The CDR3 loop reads CASSPGPSHEKLFF. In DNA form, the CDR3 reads TGTGCCAGCAGCCCCGGGCCCAGCCATGAAAAACTGTTTTTT.

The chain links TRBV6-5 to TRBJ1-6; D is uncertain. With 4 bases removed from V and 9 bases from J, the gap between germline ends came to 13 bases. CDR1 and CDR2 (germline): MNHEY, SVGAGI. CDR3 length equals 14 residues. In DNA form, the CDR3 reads TGTGCCAGCAGTTCGACCCAGATAGGTTCACCCCTCCACTTT. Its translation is CASSSTQIGSPLHF.

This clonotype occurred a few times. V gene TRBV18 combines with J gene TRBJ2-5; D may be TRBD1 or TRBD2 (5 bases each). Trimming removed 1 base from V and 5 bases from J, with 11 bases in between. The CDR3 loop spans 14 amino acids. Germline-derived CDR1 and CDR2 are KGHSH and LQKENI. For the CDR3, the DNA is TGTGCCAGCTCACCACGGGACCTAGGGGAGACCCAGTACTTC. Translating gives CASSPRDLGETQYF.

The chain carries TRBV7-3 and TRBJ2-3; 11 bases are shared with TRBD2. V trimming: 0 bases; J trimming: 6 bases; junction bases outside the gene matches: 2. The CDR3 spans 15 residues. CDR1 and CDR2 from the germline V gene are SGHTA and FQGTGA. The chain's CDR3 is CASSLTLAGGDTQYF. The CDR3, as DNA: TGTGCCAGCAGCTTAACGCTAGCGGGAGGTGATACGCAGTATTTT.

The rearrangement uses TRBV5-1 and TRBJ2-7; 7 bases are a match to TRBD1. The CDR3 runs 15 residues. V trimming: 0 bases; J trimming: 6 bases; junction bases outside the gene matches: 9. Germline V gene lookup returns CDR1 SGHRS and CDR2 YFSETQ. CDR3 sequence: CASSLASQGDVEQYF. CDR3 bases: TGCGCCAGCAGCTTGGCCTCGCAGGGGGACGTCGAGCAGTACTTC. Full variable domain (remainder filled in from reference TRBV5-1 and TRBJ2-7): KAGVTQTPRYLIKTRGQQVTLSCSPISGHRSVSWYQQTPGQGLQFLFEYFSETQRNKGNFPGRFSGRQFSNSRSEMNVSTLELGDSALYLCASSLASQGDVEQYFGPGTRLTVT.

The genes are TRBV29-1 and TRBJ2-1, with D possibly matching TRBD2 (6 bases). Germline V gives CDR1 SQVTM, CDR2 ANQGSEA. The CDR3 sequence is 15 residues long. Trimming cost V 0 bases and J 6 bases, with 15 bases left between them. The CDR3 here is CSVEDPGDLSNEQFF. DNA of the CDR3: TGCAGCGTTGAAGATCCCGGGGACTTGAGCAATGAGCAGTTCTTC.

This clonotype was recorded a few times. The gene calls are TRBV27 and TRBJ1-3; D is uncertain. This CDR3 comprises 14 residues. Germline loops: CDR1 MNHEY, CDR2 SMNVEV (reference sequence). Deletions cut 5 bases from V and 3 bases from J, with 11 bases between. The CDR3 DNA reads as TGTGCCAGCAGTGGCGGAACGCTTGGAAACACCATATATTTT. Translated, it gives CASSGGTLGNTIYF.

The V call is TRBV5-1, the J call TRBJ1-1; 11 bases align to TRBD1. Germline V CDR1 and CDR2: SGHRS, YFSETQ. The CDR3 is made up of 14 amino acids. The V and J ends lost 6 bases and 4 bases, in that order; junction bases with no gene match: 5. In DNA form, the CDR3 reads TGCGCCAGCAAACGCGGGACAGGGGGCACTGAAGCTTTCTTT. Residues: CASKRGTGGTEAFF. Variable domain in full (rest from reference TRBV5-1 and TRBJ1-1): KAGVTQTPRYLIKTRGQQVTLSCSPISGHRSVSWYQQTPGQGLQFLFEYFSETQRNKGNFPGRFSGRQFSNSRSEMNVSTLELGDSALYLCASKRGTGGTEAFFGQGTRLTVV.

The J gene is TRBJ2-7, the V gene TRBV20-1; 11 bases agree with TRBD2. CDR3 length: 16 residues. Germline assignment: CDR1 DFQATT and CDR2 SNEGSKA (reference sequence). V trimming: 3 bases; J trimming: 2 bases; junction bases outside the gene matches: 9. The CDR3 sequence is CSASPLAGGDTYEQYF. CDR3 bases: TGCAGTGCTAGTCCTTTAGCGGGAGGGGATACCTACGAGCAGTACTTC.

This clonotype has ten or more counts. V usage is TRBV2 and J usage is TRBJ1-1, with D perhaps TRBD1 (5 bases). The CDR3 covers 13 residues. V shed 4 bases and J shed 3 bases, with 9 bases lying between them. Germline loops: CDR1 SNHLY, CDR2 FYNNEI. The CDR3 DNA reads TGTGCCAGCAGTGGGGACCGTTACACTGAAGCTTTCTTT. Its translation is CASSGDRYTEAFF. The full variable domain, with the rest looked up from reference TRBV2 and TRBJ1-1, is EPEVTQTPSHQVTQMGQEVILRCVPISNHLYFYWYRQILGQKVEFLVSFYNNEISEKSEIFDDQFSVERPDGSNFTLKIRSTKLEDSAMYFCASSGDRYTEAFFGQGTRLTVV.

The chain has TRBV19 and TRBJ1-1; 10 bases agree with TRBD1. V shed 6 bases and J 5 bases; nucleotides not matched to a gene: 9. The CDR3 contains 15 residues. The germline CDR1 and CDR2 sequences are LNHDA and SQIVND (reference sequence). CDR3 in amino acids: CASRGQGDGRTEAFF. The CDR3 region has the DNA TGTGCCAGTAGAGGACAGGGGGATGGGAGAACTGAAGCTTTCTTT.

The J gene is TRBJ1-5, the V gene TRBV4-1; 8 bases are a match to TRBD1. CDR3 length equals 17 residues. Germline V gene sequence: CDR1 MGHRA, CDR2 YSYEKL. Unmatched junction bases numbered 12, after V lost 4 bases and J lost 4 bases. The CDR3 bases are TGCGCCAGCAGCCCCCTGGGACAGGCCCCTAGGAATCAGCCCCAGCATTTT. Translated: CASSPLGQAPRNQPQHF.

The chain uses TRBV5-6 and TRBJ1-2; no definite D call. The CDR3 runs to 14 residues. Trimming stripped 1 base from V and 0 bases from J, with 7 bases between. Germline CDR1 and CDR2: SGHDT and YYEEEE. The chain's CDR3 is CASSLIGANYGYTF. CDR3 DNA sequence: TGTGCCAGCAGCTTGATTGGAGCTAACTATGGCTACACCTTC.

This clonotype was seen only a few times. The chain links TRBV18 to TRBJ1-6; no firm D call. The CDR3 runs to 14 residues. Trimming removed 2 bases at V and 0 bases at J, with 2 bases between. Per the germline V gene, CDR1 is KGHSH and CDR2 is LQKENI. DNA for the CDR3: TGTGCCAGCTCACCAGGCTCCTATAATTCACCCCTCCACTTT. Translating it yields CASSPGSYNSPLHF.

The CDR3 sequence: CATSDFGTGTDTQYF. For the CDR3, the DNA is TGTGCCACCAGTGATTTTGGGACAGGAACGGATACGCAGTATTTT. The chain couples TRBV24-1 to TRBJ2-3; 8 bases are shared with TRBD1. The CDR3 covers 15 residues. The germline gives CDR1 KGHDR, CDR2 SFDVKD. V lost 1 base, J lost 6 bases, and 5 bases stayed unmatched.

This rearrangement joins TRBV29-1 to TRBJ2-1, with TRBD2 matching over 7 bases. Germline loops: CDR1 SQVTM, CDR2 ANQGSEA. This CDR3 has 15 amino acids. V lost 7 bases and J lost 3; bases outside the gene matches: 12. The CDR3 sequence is CSALGREDVYNEQFF. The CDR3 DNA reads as TGCAGCGCCTTAGGTCGGGAGGATGTCTACAATGAGCAGTTCTTC.

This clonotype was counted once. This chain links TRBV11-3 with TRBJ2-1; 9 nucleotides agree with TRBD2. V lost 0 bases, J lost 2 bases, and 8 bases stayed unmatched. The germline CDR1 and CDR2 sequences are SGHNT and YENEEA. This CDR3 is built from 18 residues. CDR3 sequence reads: CASSLDSEVAGAYNEQFF. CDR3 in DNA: TGTGCCAGCAGCTTAGACTCGGAGGTAGCGGGAGCCTACAATGAGCAGTTCTTC.

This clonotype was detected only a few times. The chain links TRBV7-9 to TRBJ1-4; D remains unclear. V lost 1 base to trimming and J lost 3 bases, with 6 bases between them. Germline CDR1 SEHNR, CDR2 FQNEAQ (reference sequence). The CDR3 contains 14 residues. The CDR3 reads CASSLGEANEKLFF. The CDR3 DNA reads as TGTGCCAGCAGCTTAGGGGAGGCTAATGAAAAACTGTTTTTT.

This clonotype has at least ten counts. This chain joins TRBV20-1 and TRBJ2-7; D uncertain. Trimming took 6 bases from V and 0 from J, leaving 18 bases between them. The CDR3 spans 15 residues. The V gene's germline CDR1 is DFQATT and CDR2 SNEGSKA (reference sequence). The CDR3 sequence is CSAQNIEVLSYEQYF. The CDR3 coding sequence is TGCAGTGCCCAGAATATCGAAGTCCTCTCCTACGAGCAGTACTTC.

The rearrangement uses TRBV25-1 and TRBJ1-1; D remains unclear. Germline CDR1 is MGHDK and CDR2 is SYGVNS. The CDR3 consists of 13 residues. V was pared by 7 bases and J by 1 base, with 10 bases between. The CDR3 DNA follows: TGTGCCAGCAAGAGGCAACCGAACACTGAAGCTTTCTTT. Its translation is CASKRQPNTEAFF.

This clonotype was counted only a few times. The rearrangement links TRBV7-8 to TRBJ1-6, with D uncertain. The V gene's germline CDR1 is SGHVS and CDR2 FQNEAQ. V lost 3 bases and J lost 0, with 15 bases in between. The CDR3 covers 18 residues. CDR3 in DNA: TGTGCCAGCAGCTTTGACACGACAAGGAGCTCCTATAATTCACCCCTCCACTTT. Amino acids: CASSFDTTRSSYNSPLHF.

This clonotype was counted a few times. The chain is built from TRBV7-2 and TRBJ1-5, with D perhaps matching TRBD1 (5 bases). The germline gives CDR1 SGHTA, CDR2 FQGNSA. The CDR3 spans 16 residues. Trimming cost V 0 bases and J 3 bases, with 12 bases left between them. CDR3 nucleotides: TGTGCCAGCAGCTTAGCGGGGCAGGGATCCAATCAGCCCCAGCATTTT. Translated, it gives CASSLAGQGSNQPQHF.